This T cell receptor (beta chain) originates from a study of blood T cells in healthy people across ages (dated by TCRdb to between 2015 and 2017). The study in broad terms: In model experiments, template switching captured about one uniquely barcoded TCR beta cDNA molecule for every two T cells. The study measured age-related changes in TCR beta repertoire diversity using deep sequencing normalized with unique cDNA molecular identifiers. The donors were divided into four age groups: young (average around 17 years), middle-aged (about 41), aged (about 60) and long-lived (roughly 82). To avoid experimental bias, donors of different ages were spread randomly across the sequencing lanes. Two additional independent replicas of 1 million unique cDNA reads from the same blood draw were analyzed for two donors (one aged 18 to 30 and one aged 80 or older).

The donors were roughly 40 Caucasian individuals from Russia, aged 6 to 90 years, who were systemically healthy. About 10 milliliters of peripheral blood were collected from each donor into EDTA-treated Vacutainer tubes. Ficoll-Paque density-gradient centrifugation was used to isolate PBMCs, with at least 6.5 million per sample. Trizol reagent was used to extract total RNA from the PBMCs, yielding at least 6 micrograms per sample. For every donor, flow cytometry on a PBMC aliquot measured the percentage of naive CD45RAhigh/CD27high T cells. In this sample, this clonotype turned up a few times. Its antigen remains unidentified. The input lacks base qualities; no much larger clone sits a single base away. The library was prepared using 5' RACE. For sequencing, an Illumina HiSeq 2500 was employed. The second PCR ran for about 6 to 12 cycles and used a J-beta primer mix along with a sample-barcoded 5' primer. Each TCR beta cDNA molecule received a unique molecular identifier from a template-switch 5' adaptor carrying 12 random nucleotides. Each sample yielded at least 2.5 million CDR3-containing paired-end reads. The Mint cDNA synthesis kit, primed by a TRBC-specific oligonucleotide, was used to synthesize first-strand cDNA from all RNA. After uracil-DNA glycosylase treatment, a first 18-cycle PCR used universal primers M1SS and BC2_uni_R on all cDNA. In the paper's pipeline: For normalization, 1 million high-quality reads, each with a distinct molecular identifier, were randomly selected from each sample. Instead of being binned into consensus sequences, reads that shared molecular identifiers were thrown out. MiTCR, run with a Q25 quality threshold and the strictest error-elimination algorithm, handled CDR3 identification, clonotype clustering and error correction. Lower-bound total TCR beta diversity was estimated with a nonparametric unseen species model using Euler transformation. TCRdb reprocessing: public reads trimmed at Q25 with fastp, clones called with MiXCR, in-frame beta chains kept. Rows with a matching CDR3 protein are joined into one entry that keeps the most common DNA and genes. These V and J calls derive from TCRdb rather than the authors' analysis. Present in this sample are 650,000 to 700,000 distinct CDR3 sequences, less than 40% of which were seen just once. Of the sample, 15% to 19% is held by the ten largest clones.

Paper-wide results and their limitations: Estimates of total diversity based on one million sequenced T cells were regarded as lower bounds and as underestimates. Conclusive comparison of naive and antigen-experienced compartments was prevented by the profiling of bulk unsorted PBMCs. Because donor CMV infection status was unknown, age-related changes in expanded clonotypes were potentially confounded. Compared with the aged group, the long-lived group had more naive CD4+ T cells, fewer expanded clones and increased TCR diversity, suggesting age selection. A strong correlation was found between observed TCR beta diversity and the percentage of naive T cells measured by flow cytometry. As age increased, observed TCR beta diversity per million T cells dropped in a roughly linear way, and a significant reduction was already evident by age 40.

Sequenced sample: blood. The sequence derives from an elderly woman in good health. Donor details come from another sample of the same person, matched by shared clones.

The base sequence is TGTGCCAGCAGTCTACAGGGTTATCAGCCCCAGCATTTT. Its protein reads: CASSLQGYQPQHF. The V gene is TRBV12-3 or TRBV12-4 and the J gene is TRBJ1-5; possibly the D gene is TRBD1, per 6 matching bases. Trimming takes 5 bases from V and 5 bases from J, and the germline ends sit 10 bases apart. The CDR3 numbers 13 residues from cysteine through phenylalanine. The DNA shown is the 39-base CDR3, in frame from base 1.